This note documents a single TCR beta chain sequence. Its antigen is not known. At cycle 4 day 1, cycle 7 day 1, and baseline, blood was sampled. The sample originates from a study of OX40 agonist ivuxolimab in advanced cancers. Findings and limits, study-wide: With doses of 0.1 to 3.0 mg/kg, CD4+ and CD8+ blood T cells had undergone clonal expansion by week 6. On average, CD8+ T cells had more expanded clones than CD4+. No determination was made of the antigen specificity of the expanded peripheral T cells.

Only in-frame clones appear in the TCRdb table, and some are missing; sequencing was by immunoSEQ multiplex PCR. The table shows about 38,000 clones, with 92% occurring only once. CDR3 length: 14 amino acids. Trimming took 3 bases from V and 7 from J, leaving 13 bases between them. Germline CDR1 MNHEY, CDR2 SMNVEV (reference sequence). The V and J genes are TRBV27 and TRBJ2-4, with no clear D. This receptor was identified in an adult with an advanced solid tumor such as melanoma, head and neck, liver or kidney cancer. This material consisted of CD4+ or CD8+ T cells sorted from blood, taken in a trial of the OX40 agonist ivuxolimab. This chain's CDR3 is CASSFPLGSNIQYF. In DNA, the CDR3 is TGTGCCAGCAGTTTTCCCCTTGGCAGTAACATTCAGTACTTC.